A single sample gave rise to the 27 T cell receptor beta chains below, sequenced in a study of T cells after yellow fever vaccination. TCRdb used MiXCR to reprocess the 5' RACE reads, holding one entry per CDR3 protein. The sample yields some 320,000 distinct CDR3 sequences, 8.7% seen once. Source: PBMCs, taken on the day of the first yellow fever vaccination. These receptors all stem from a man younger than 30 who received the YFV17D yellow fever vaccine.

The chain carries TRBV20-1 and TRBJ1-6, with D unclear. Trimming took 3 bases from V and 7 from J, leaving 13 bases between them. Germline V lookup: CDR1 DFQATT, CDR2 SNEGSKA (reference sequence). The CDR3 has 14 residues. This chain's CDR3 is CSARLHSQNSPLHF. The CDR3 DNA reads TGCAGTGCTAGGTTGCACAGCCAGAATTCACCCCTCCACTTT.

Only one count was recorded for this clonotype. The J gene is TRBJ2-7, the V gene TRBV20-1; D perhaps matches TRBD2 (5 bases). The V gene lost 3 bases and the J gene lost 4 bases, with 13 bases spanning the gap. Germline V lookup: CDR1 DFQATT, CDR2 SNEGSKA (reference sequence). This CDR3 contains 13 residues. In DNA form, the CDR3 reads TGCAGTGCTAGCGCCGGGAACGATTACGAGCAGTACTTC. Its protein product is CSASAGNDYEQYF.

CDR3 region: CASSSGDRGYEQFF. CDR3 DNA: TGCGCCAGCAGCTCGGGGGACAGGGGATATGAGCAGTTCTTC. The chain carries TRBV5-1 and TRBJ2-1; 10 bases fit TRBD1. J gave up 8 bases and V 3 bases, and 5 bases lay outside the gene matches. The germline CDR1 and CDR2 sequences are SGHRS and YFSETQ. This CDR3 comprises 14 residues.

This clonotype was detected ten times or more. V gene TRBV5-5 combines with J gene TRBJ1-1, with 7 bases identical to TRBD1. Looked up from germline, CDR1 is SGHKS and CDR2 is YYEKEE (reference sequence). J was trimmed by 3 bases and V by 5 bases; bases with no gene match: 7. The CDR3 spans 14 residues. The CDR3 DNA reads as TGTGCCAGCAGGCGGGACAGTTATTACACTGAAGCTTTCTTT. Protein product: CASRRDSYYTEAFF.

This clonotype appeared many times. This chain uses TRBV5-1 with TRBJ2-7; D is tentatively TRBD1 or TRBD2 (5 bases each). This CDR3 comprises 14 residues. The V end was cut by 5 bases, the J end by 7 bases, with 19 bases between. CDR1 is SGHRS and CDR2 is YFSETQ in the germline V gene. In DNA, the CDR3 is TGCGCCAGCAGTGCTGGGACGGGGACCGGGGAGCAGTACTTC. It codes for CASSAGTGTGEQYF.

This clonotype was counted only a few times. The chain joins TRBV18 to TRBJ1-1; D gene ambiguous. V was cut by 3 bases and J by 1 base, with 6 bases left in between. Germline CDR1 KGHSH, CDR2 LQKENI. This CDR3 has 13 residues. The CDR3, as DNA: TGTGCCAGCTCACCTACAAGGAACACTGAAGCTTTCTTT. Encoded protein: CASSPTRNTEAFF. The full variable domain, in which reference TRBV18 and TRBJ1-1 provide the parts outside the CDR3, is NAGVMQNPRHLVRRRGQEARLRCSPMKGHSHVYWYRQLPEEGLKFMVYLQKENIIDESGMPKERFSAEFPKEGPSILRIQQVVRGDSAAYFCASSPTRNTEAFFGQGTRLTVV.

This clonotype was picked up many times. The genes are TRBV5-1 and TRBJ2-2, with TRBD2 matching over 11 bases. The CDR3 sequence is 17 residues long. The germline V gene has CDR1 SGHRS and CDR2 YFSETQ. The V gene end was trimmed by 6 bases and the J gene end by 0 bases; junction bases not matched to a gene: 7. CDR3 DNA sequence: TGCGCCAGCACGATGTCTAGCGGGGGGACGAACACCGGGGAGCTGTTTTTT. Translating it yields CASTMSSGGTNTGELFF.

The chain employs TRBV9 and TRBJ2-5, with 11 bases matching TRBD1. V gave up 4 bases and J gave up 4 bases; unmatched junction bases: 6. Germline V gene data show CDR1 as SGDLS and CDR2 as YYNGEE. This CDR3 is built from 15 residues. The CDR3 is CASSMDRGRRETQYF. The CDR3 coding sequence is TGTGCCAGCAGCATGGACAGGGGGCGCCGAGAGACCCAGTACTTC. The full variable domain, its missing parts supplied by reference TRBV9 and TRBJ2-5, is DSGVTQTPKHLITATGQRVTLRCSPRSGDLSVYWYQQSLDQGLQFLIQYYNGEERAKGNILERFSAQQFPDLHSELNLSSLELGDSALYFCASSMDRGRRETQYFGPGTRLLVL.

This clonotype has just a few counts. This chain links TRBV12-3 or TRBV12-4 with TRBJ1-3, with D unclear. This CDR3 comprises 16 residues. The V end was cut by 6 bases, the J end by 2 bases, with 17 bases between. Here the CDR3 reads CASSYLAPSTGNTIYF. The CDR3 DNA reads TGTGCCAGCAGCTACCTAGCCCCATCGACTGGAAACACCATATATTTT.

V is TRBV25-1 and J is TRBJ2-2; D is perhaps TRBD2 (6 bases). This CDR3 has 15 residues. The germline gives CDR1 MGHDK, CDR2 SYGVNS. Between the trimmed V and J ends, which lost 2 bases and 3 bases, there was a span of 10 bases. CDR3 nucleotides: TGTGCCAGCAGTGAACTTGGAGGGTACACCGGGGAGCTGTTTTTT. It yields the protein CASSELGGYTGELFF.

This clonotype was seen many times. V usage is TRBV7-2 and J usage is TRBJ2-3; 10 positions match TRBD1. CDR3 size: 17 residues. In germline, CDR1 is SGHTA, CDR2 FQGNSA. The junction had 5 bases not matched to a gene; V was cut back by 1 base and J by 1 base. CDR3 in amino acids: CASSLGLGTGGTDTQYF. The CDR3 DNA reads as TGTGCCAGCAGCTTAGGCCTCGGGACAGGGGGCACAGATACGCAGTATTTT.

This clonotype was recorded a few times. The chain uses TRBV5-6 and TRBJ1-1; D unclear. This CDR3 contains 12 residues. V was clipped by 4 bases and J by 8 bases, with 12 bases between them. Germline CDR1 reads SGHDT; CDR2 reads YYEEEE. This chain's CDR3 is CASSSGLLEAFF. For the CDR3, the DNA is TGTGCCAGCAGCAGCGGACTATTAGAAGCTTTCTTT.

This clonotype has at least ten counts. V usage is TRBV5-1 and J usage is TRBJ2-3; D is uncertain. The CDR3 length is 16 residues. Germline lookup yields CDR1 SGHRS and CDR2 YFSETQ. Trimming cost V 3 bases and J 4 bases, with 18 bases left between them. Here the CDR3 DNA reads TGCGCCAGCAGCTCCCGGATATCGACGCCGCCAGATACGCAGTATTTT. It specifies CASSSRISTPPDTQYF.

The table lists this clonotype with a few counts. CDR3 sequence: CASRHTGAYNEQFF. The CDR3 bases are TGTGCCAGCAGGCATACGGGGGCCTACAATGAGCAGTTCTTC. The chain uses TRBV7-8 and TRBJ2-1, with TRBD2 as a possible D gene (6 bases). Germline CDR1 SGHVS, CDR2 FQNEAQ. The CDR3 consists of 14 residues. Trimming left V 6 bases short and J 2 bases short, with 11 bases between.

V is TRBV5-1 and J is TRBJ2-1; 9 bases align to TRBD1. The junction had 9 bases not matched to a gene; V was cut back by 4 bases and J by 7 bases. The CDR3 sequence is 15 residues long. Germline CDR1 reads SGHRS; CDR2 reads YFSETQ. This CDR3 reads CASSPRTGEANEQFF. CDR3 DNA sequence: TGCGCCAGCAGCCCAAGGACAGGGGAGGCGAATGAGCAGTTCTTC.

This clonotype was observed at least ten times. The gene calls are TRBV2 and TRBJ1-2; possibly TRBD1 for D (6 bases). V was trimmed by 2 bases and J by 4 bases, leaving 14 bases between them. The CDR3 extends over 15 amino acids. Per germline, CDR1 SNHLY and CDR2 FYNNEI. CDR3 nucleotides: TGTGCCAGCAGTGAAAGGGCAGGGGAAGGCTATGGCTACACCTTC. It is translated as CASSERAGEGYGYTF.

This clonotype was observed a few times. The rearrangement links TRBV7-2 to TRBJ1-2; 7 bases match TRBD1. Germline V gives CDR1 SGHTA, CDR2 FQGNSA. V lost 3 bases to trimming and J lost 5 bases; unmatched junction nucleotides: 3. The CDR3 consists of 13 residues. The CDR3 nucleotides read TGTGCCAGCAGCTTTGGACAGGAATATGGCTACACCTTC. This gives the protein CASSFGQEYGYTF. Full variable domain (rest looked up from reference TRBV7-2 and TRBJ1-2): GAGVSQSPSNKVTEKGKDVELRCDPISGHTALYWYRQSLGQGLEFLIYFQGNSAPDKSGLPSDRFSAERTGGSVSTLTIQRTQQEDSAVYLCASSFGQEYGYTFGSGTRLTVV.

CDR3: CASSPSGTTHNYGYTF. The CDR3 coding sequence is TGTGCCAGCTCACCCTCCGGGACAACTCATAACTATGGCTACACCTTC. The V call is TRBV18, the J call TRBJ1-2; perhaps TRBD1 as D (6 bases). Trimming took 3 bases from V and 1 from J, leaving 15 bases between them. From germline, CDR1 is KGHSH and CDR2 LQKENI. The CDR3 is 16 amino acids.

Ten or more counts support this clonotype. The chain links TRBV6-5 to TRBJ2-1, with D possibly TRBD1 on 7 matching bases. Trimming shortened V by 6 bases and J by 7 bases, and 19 bases separated the two germline ends. The CDR3 runs 15 residues. The germline V gene encodes CDR1 MNHEY and CDR2 SVGAGI. The CDR3 here is CASSAAGPGGNEQFF. The DNA for the CDR3 is TGTGCCAGCAGCGCCGCGGGGCCAGGGGGTAATGAGCAGTTCTTC.

This chain uses TRBV7-9 with TRBJ1-3, with unresolved D. Trimming shortened V by 2 bases and J by 4 bases, and 12 bases separated the two germline ends. This CDR3 is 15 amino acids long. Germline V gene data show CDR1 as SEHNR and CDR2 as FQNEAQ (reference sequence). The CDR3 region has the DNA TGTGCCAGCAGCTTACCCACGACAAGCGGAAACACCATATATTTT. Translated, it gives CASSLPTTSGNTIYF.

This clonotype was seen at least ten times. The chain is built from TRBV4-1 and TRBJ2-5; no definite D call. The CDR3 sequence is 14 residues long. Germline lookup yields CDR1 MGHRA and CDR2 YSYEKL. V lost 0 bases and J 5 bases, leaving 10 bases between the germline ends. The CDR3 DNA reads TGCGCCAGCAGCCAAGACCAAACTGGTGAGACCCAGTACTTC. It specifies CASSQDQTGETQYF.

This clonotype has more than one count but fewer than ten. The CDR3 spells CASSEPGNQPQHF. The CDR3 bases are TGTGCCAGCAGTGAACCCGGCAATCAGCCCCAGCATTTT. The chain is built from TRBV2 and TRBJ1-5; D unclear. The CDR3 consists of 13 residues. CDR1 and CDR2 from the germline V gene are SNHLY and FYNNEI. Trimming took 2 bases from V and 2 from J, leaving 4 bases between them.

This clonotype has just a few counts. The chain combines TRBV25-1 with TRBJ1-1; no definite D call. CDR1 and CDR2 (germline): MGHDK, SYGVNS. The CDR3 runs to 15 residues. The germline V and J ends were trimmed by 11 bases and 4 bases, with 23 bases remaining between them. The CDR3 DNA sequence: TGTGCCCCAGCACTATGGAGGGAGGGAGGCACTGAAGCTTTCTTT. Translating gives CAPALWREGGTEAFF.

The chain uses TRBV12-3 or TRBV12-4 and TRBJ2-5, with D uncertain. The CDR3 sequence is 12 residues long. The ends were cut back, 6 bases at V and 3 bases at J, with 8 bases in the middle. DNA for the CDR3: TGTGCCAGCAGCCGTATAAAAGAGACCCAGTACTTC. It specifies CASSRIKETQYF.

The CDR3 nucleotides are TGCGCCTCCAAGTTGGGGGGCTCCACAATTAGAAATTCACCCCTCCACTTT. Translated, it gives CASKLGGSTIRNSPLHF. This rearrangement joins TRBV5-1 to TRBJ1-6; possibly TRBD1 for D (6 bases). From germline, CDR1 is SGHRS and CDR2 YFSETQ. CDR3 length equals 17 residues. Trimming took 10 bases from V and 7 from J, leaving 27 bases between them. The complete variable domain, with remaining parts taken from reference TRBV5-1 and TRBJ1-6, reads KAGVTQTPRYLIKTRGQQVTLSCSPISGHRSVSWYQQTPGQGLQFLFEYFSETQRNKGNFPGRFSGRQFSNSRSEMNVSTLELGDSALYLCASKLGGSTIRNSPLHFGNGTRLTVT.

The gene calls are TRBV27 and TRBJ2-7, with TRBD1 matching 7 bases. CDR1 is MNHEY, CDR2 SMNVEV, per germline (reference sequence). The V gene end was trimmed by 3 bases and the J gene end by 5 bases; junction bases not matched to a gene: 7. This CDR3 has 14 residues. The CDR3 region is CASSFRGQRHEQYF. Here the CDR3 DNA reads TGTGCCAGCAGTTTTCGGGGACAGCGCCACGAGCAGTACTTC.

V gene TRBV7-2 combines with J gene TRBJ2-7; 7 bases are shared with TRBD2. CDR1 and CDR2 (germline): SGHTA, FQGNSA. The CDR3 has 15 residues. V lost 6 bases, J lost 4 bases, and 12 bases stayed unmatched. CDR3 sequence: CASSSHLAVWYEQYF. The CDR3 region has the DNA TGTGCCAGCAGTTCGCATCTAGCGGTGTGGTACGAGCAGTACTTC.